This record looks at one T cell receptor beta chain sequence and its context. Its antigen is unknown. V was cut by 4 bases and J by 0 bases, with 11 bases left in between. This CDR3 spans 15 amino acids. Germline-derived CDR1 and CDR2 are SGHKS and YYEKEE (reference sequence). The data were produced by immunoSEQ multiplex PCR, yet TCRdb's version contains in-frame clones alone and is incomplete. The sample consists of 85,000 to 120,000 clones, roughly 96% of them appearing once. These data are taken from a study of T cells in pancreatic ductal adenocarcinoma. General study points: Tumor-versus-blood clonality comparisons may be biased toward lower tumor diversity. Results skew toward the minority of patients with early-stage disease. Tumor and blood clonality did not differ significantly, about 0.12 versus 0.079.

No neoadjuvant therapy was given to the selected pancreatic ductal adenocarcinoma patients before their surgery. The chain couples TRBV5-5 to TRBJ1-3; the D gene is possibly TRBD1 (6 bases). The TCR comes from a human donor with pancreatic ductal adenocarcinoma. The sample was PBMCs. This chain's CDR3 is CASSQDSFSGNTIYF. Here the CDR3 DNA reads TGTGCCAGCAGCCAGGACAGCTTCTCTGGAAACACCATATATTTT.